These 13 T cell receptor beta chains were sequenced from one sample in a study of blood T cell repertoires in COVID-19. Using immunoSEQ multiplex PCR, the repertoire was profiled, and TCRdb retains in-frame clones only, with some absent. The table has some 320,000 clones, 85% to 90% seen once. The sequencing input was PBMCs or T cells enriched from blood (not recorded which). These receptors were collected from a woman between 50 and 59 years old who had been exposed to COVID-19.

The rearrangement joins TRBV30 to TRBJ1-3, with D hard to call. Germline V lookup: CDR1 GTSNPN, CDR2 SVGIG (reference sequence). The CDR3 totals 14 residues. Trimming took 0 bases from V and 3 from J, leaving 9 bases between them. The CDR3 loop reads CAWSVAAGGNTIYF. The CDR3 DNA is TGTGCCTGGAGTGTAGCCGCAGGTGGAAACACCATATATTTT.

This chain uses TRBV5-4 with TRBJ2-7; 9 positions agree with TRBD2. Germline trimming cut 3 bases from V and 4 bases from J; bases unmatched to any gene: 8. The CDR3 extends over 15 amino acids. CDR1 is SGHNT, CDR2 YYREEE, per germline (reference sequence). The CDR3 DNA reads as TGTGCCAGCAGCTCTAGCGGTAGCGGGGGATACGAGCAGTACTTC. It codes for CASSSSGSGGYEQYF.

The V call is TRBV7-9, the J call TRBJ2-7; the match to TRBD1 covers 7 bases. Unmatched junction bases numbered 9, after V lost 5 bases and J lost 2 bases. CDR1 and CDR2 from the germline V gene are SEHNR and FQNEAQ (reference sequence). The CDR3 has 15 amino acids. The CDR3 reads CASSPQDRPPYEQYF. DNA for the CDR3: TGTGCCAGCAGCCCGCAGGACAGGCCCCCCTACGAGCAGTACTTC.

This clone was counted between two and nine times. CDR3 loop: CASSQERVRTENTEAFF. The CDR3 nucleotides read TGTGCCAGCAGCCAAGAGAGAGTTAGGACAGAGAACACTGAAGCTTTCTTT. The V and J genes are TRBV3-1 (or the pseudogene TRBV3-2) and TRBJ1-1; tentatively, D is TRBD1 (6 bases). The length of the CDR3 is 17 residues. V dropped 0 bases and J dropped 1 base, with 15 bases sitting between them. Germline CDR1 and CDR2: LGHDT and YNNKEL (reference sequence).

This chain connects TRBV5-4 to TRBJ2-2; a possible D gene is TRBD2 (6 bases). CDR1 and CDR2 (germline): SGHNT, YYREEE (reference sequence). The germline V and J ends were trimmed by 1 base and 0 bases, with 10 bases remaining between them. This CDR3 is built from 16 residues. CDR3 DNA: TGTGCCAGCAGCTTGTTTCCGGGAGCGAACACCGGGGAGCTGTTTTTT. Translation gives CASSLFPGANTGELFF.

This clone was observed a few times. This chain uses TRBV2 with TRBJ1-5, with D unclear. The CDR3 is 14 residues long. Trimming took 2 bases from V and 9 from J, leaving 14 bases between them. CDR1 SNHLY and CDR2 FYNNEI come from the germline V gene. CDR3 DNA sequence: TGTGCCAGCAGTGAAAAAAACGAGCTCGGGCCCCAGCATTTT. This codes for CASSEKNELGPQHF.

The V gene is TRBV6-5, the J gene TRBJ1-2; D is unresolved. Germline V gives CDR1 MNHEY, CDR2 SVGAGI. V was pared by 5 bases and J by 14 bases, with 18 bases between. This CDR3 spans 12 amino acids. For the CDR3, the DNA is TGTGCCAGCAGTAGCATAGCCCCCAATGGGACCTTC. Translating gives CASSSIAPNGTF.

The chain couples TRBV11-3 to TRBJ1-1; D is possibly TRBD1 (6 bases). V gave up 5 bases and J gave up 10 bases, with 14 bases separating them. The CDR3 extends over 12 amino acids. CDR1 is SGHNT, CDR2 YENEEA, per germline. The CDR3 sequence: CASSPRGGRAFF. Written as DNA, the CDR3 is TGTGCCAGCAGCCCCCGAGGGGGAAGAGCTTTCTTT.

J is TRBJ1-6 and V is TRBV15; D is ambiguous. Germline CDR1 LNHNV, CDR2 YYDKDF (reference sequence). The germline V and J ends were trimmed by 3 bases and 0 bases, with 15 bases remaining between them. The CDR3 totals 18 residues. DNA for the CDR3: TGTGCCACCAGCAGGGGCTTCTCAGCGGGCTCCTATAATTCACCCCTCCACTTT. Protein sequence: CATSRGFSAGSYNSPLHF.

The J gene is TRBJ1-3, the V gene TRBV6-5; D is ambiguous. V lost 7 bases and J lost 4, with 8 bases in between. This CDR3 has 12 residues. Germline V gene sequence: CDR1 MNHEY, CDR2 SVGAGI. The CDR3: CASTGGGNTIYF. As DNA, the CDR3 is TGTGCCAGCACGGGAGGGGGAAACACCATATATTTT.

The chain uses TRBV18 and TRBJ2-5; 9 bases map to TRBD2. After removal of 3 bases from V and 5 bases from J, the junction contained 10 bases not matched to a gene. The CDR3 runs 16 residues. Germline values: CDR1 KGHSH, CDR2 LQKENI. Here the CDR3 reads CASSPRAAGGSETQYF. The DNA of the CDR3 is TGTGCCAGCTCACCGAGGGCAGCGGGGGGTAGTGAGACCCAGTACTTC.

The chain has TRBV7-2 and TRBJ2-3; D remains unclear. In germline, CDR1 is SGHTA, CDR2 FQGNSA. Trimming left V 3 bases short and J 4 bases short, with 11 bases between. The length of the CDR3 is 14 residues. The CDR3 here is CASSFTVDADTQYF. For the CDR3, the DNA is TGTGCCAGCAGCTTCACAGTCGACGCAGATACGCAGTATTTT. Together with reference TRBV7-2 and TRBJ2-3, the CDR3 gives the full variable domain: GAGVSQSPSNKVTEKGKDVELRCDPISGHTALYWYRQSLGQGLEFLIYFQGNSAPDKSGLPSDRFSAERTGGSVSTLTIQRTQQEDSAVYLCASSFTVDADTQYFGPGTRLTVL.

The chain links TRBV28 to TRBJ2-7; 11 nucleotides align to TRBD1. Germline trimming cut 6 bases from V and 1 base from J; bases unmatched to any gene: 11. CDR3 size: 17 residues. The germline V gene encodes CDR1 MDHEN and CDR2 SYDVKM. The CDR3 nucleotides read TGTGCCAGCAGGCGAAGGACAGGGGGCCTACCTTCCTACGAGCAGTACTTC. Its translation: CASRRRTGGLPSYEQYF.